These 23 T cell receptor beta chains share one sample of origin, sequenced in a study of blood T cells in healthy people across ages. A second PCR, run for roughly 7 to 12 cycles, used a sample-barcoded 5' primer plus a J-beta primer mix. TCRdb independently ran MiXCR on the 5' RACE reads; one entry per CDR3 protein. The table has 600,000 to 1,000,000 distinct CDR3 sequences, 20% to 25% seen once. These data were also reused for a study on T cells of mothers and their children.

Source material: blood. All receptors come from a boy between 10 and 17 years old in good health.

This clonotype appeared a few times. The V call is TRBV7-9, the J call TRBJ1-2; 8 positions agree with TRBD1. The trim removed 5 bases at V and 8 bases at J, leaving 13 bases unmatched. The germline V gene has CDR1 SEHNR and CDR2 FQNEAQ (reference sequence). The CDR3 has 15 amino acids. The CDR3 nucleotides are TGTGCCAGCAGCGAAGGACAGGGAATCGTGAGGGGCTACACCTTC. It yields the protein CASSEGQGIVRGYTF.

The CDR3 DNA sequence: TGTGCCAGCAGTTTTGTCGGAGGCTACGAGCAGTACTTC. This encodes CASSFVGGYEQYF. The chain is built from TRBV28 and TRBJ2-7, with a weak D call TRBD2 (5 bases). Germline assignment: CDR1 MDHEN and CDR2 SYDVKM. Between the trimmed V and J ends, which lost 3 bases and 3 bases, there was a span of 9 bases. The CDR3 spans 13 residues.

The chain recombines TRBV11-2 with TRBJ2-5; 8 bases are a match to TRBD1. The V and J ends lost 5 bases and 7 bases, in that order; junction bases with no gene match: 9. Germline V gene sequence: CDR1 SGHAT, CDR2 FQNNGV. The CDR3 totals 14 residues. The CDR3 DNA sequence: TGTGCCAGCAGCATACAGGGGGGATTGGCGACCCAGTACTTC. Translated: CASSIQGGLATQYF.

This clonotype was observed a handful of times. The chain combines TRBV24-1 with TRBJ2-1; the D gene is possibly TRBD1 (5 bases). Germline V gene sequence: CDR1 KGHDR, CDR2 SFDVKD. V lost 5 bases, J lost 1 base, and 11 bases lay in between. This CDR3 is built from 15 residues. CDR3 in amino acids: CATSAARGSYNEQFF. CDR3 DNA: TGTGCCACCAGTGCGGCTAGGGGATCCTACAATGAGCAGTTCTTC.

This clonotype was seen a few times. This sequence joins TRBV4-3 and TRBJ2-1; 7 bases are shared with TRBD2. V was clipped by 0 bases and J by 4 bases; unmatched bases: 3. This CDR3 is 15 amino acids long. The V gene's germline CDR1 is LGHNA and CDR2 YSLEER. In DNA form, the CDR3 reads TGCGCCAGCAGCCAAGAGGGGGGGTGGTACAATGAGCAGTTCTTC. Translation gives CASSQEGGWYNEQFF.

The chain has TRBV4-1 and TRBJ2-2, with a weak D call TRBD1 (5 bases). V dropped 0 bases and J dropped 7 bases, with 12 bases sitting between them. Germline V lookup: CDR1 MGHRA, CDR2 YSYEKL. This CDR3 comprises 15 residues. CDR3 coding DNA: TGCGCCAGCAGCCAAGATCGTCAGGGCGGCGGGGAGCTGTTTTTT. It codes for CASSQDRQGGGELFF.

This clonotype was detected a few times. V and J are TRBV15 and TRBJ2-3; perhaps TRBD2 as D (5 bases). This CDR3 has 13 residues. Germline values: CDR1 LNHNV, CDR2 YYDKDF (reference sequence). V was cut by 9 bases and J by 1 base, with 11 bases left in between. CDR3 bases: TGTGCCACGGGGAGCGGCCGCACAGATACGCAGTATTTT. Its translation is CATGSGRTDTQYF.

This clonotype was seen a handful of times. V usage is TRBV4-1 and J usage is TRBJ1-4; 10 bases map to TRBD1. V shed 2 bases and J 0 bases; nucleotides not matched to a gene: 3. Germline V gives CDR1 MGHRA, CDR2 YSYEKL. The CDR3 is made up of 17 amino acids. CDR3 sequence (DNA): TGCGCCAGCAGCCAATTCGGGACAGGGGCAACTAATGAAAAACTGTTTTTT. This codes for CASSQFGTGATNEKLFF.

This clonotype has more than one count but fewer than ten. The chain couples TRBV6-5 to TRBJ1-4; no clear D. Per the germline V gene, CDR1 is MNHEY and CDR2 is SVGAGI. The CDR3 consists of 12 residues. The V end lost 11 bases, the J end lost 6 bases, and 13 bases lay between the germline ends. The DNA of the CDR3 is TGTGCCTCCGGTCCGGGTTATGAAAAACTGTTTTTT. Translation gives CASGPGYEKLFF.

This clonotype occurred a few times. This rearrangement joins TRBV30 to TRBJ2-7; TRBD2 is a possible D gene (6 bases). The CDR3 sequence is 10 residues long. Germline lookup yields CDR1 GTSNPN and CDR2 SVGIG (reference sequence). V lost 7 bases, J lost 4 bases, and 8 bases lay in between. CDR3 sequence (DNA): TGTGCCTTGGGGGGTTACGAGCAGTACTTC. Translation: CALGGYEQYF.

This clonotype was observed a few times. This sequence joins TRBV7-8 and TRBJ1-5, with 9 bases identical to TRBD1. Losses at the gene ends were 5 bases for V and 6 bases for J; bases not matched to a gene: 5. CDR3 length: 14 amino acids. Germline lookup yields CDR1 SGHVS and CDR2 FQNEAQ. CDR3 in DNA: TGTGCCAGCAGCGCACAGGGGGCGGGTCAGCCCCAGCATTTT. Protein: CASSAQGAGQPQHF. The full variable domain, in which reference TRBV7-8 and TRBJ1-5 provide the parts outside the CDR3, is GAGVSQSPRYKVAKRGQDVALRCDPISGHVSLFWYQQALGQGPEFLTYFQNEAQLDKSGLPSDRFFAERPEGSVSTLKIQRTQQEDSAVYLCASSAQGAGQPQHFGDGTRLSIL.

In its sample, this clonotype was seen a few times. The CDR3 region has the DNA TGTGCCAGCAGTTACGACGGGACGGATCTTGGCTACACCTTC. Its translation: CASSYDGTDLGYTF. The J gene is TRBJ1-2, the V gene TRBV6-2 or TRBV6-3; D is possibly TRBD1 (5 bases). This CDR3 spans 14 amino acids. With 2 bases removed from V and 7 bases from J, the gap between germline ends came to 14 bases. CDR1 and CDR2 from the germline V gene are MNHEY and SVGEGT.

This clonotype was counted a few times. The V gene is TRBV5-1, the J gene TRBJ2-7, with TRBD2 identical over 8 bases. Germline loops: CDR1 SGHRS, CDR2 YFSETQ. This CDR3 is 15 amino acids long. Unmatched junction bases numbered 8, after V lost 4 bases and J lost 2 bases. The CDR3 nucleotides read TGCGCCAGCAGCCCCCACGCGGGGGGCACCTACGAGCAGTACTTC. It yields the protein CASSPHAGGTYEQYF.

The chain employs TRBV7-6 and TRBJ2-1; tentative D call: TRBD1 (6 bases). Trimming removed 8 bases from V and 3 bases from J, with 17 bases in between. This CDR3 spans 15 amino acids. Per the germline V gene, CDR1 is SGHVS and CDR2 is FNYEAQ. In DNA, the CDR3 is TGTGCCAGCTCACAGGGTTCTCCTGACTACAATGAGCAGTTCTTC. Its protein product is CASSQGSPDYNEQFF.

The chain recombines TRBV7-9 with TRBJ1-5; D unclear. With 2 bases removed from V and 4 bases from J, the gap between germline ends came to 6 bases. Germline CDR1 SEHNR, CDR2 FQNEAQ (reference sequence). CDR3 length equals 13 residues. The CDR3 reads CASSLSPNQPQHF. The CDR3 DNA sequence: TGTGCCAGCAGCTTAAGCCCTAATCAGCCCCAGCATTTT. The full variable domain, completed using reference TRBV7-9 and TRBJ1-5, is DTGVSQNPRHKITKRGQNVTFRCDPISEHNRLYWYRQTLGQGPEFLTYFQNEAQLEKSRLLSDRFSAERPKGSFSTLEIQRTEQGDSAMYLCASSLSPNQPQHFGDGTRLSIL.

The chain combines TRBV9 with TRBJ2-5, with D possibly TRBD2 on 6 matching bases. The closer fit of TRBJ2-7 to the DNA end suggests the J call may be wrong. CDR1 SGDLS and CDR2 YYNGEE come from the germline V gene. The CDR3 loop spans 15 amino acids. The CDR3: CASSVDGGGTYEQYF. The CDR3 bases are TGTGCCAGCAGCGTAGACGGTGGGGGGACCTACGAGCAGTACTTC.

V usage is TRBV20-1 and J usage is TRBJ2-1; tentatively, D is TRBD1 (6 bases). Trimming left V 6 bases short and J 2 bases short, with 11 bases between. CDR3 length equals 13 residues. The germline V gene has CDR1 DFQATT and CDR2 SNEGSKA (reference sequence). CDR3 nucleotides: TGCAGTGCGATCCGGGACACCTACAATGAGCAGTTCTTC. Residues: CSAIRDTYNEQFF.

The CDR3 here is CASSGRSPGSFYNEQFF. CDR3 nucleotides: TGTGCCAGCAGTGGCAGGTCTCCCGGGAGCTTCTACAATGAGCAGTTCTTC. The chain joins TRBV2 to TRBJ2-1; D is perhaps TRBD2 (6 bases). The CDR3 consists of 17 residues. Germline assignment: CDR1 SNHLY and CDR2 FYNNEI. Trimming stripped 4 bases from V and 3 bases from J, with 19 bases between.

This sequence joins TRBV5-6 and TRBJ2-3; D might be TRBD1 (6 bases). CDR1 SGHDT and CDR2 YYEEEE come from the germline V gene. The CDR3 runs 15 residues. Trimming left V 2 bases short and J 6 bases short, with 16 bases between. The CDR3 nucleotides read TGTGCCAGCAGCTTAACAGGGAGAGTCACGGATACGCAGTATTTT. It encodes CASSLTGRVTDTQYF.

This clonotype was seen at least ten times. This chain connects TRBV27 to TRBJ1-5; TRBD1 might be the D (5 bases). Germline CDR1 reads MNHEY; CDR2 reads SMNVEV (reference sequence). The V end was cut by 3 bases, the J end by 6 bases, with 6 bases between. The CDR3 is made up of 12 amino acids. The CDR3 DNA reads TGTGCCAGCAGTTTTGGGGGTCAGCCCCAGCATTTT. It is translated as CASSFGGQPQHF.

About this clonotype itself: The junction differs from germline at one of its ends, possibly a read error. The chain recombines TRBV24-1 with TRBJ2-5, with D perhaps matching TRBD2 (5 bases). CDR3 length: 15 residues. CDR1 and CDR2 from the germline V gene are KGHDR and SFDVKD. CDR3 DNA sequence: TGTGCTCCCCATAGGCGGACTCGCCACCAAGAGACCCAGCACTTC. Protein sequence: CAPHRRTRHQETQHF.

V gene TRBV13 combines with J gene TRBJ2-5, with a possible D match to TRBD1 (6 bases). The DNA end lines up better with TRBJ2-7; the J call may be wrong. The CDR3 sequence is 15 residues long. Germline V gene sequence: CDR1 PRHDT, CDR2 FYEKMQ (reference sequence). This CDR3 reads CASRNTGIGAYEQYF. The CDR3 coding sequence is TGTGCCAGCAGGAATACAGGGATCGGCGCCTACGAGCAGTACTTC.

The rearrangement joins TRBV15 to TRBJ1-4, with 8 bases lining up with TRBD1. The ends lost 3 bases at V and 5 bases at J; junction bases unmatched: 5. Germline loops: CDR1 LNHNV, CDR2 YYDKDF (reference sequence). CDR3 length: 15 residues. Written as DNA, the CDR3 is TGTGCCACCAGCAGTGATGGGACAGGAAATGAAAAACTGTTTTTT. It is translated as CATSSDGTGNEKLFF.